This passage covers 28 T cell receptor beta chains from one sample sequenced in a study of T-cell reconstitution after alpha-beta-depleted transplantation in children. A library of TCRbeta sequences, prepared with unique molecular identifiers, was generated. One entry per CDR3 protein results from TCRdb running MiXCR on the PCR reads. The table lists about 540,000 distinct CDR3 sequences, around 17% of them singletons. The sample consisted of PBMCs from the stem cell graft donor, taken from the stem cell graft. The receptors derive from a human donor who donated a stem cell graft to a child with acute lymphoblastic leukemia.

This clonotype was counted between two and nine times. This chain connects TRBV5-1 to TRBJ2-1; a weak D match, TRBD2 (5 bases). V lost 6 bases to trimming and J lost 5 bases, with 18 bases between them. CDR1 SGHRS and CDR2 YFSETQ come from the germline V gene. This CDR3 region has 15 residues. The CDR3 loop is CASTIERLADNEQFF. Written as DNA, the CDR3 is TGCGCCAGCACCATCGAGCGGCTAGCCGACAATGAGCAGTTCTTC.

This clonotype was detected only a few times. This rearrangement joins TRBV5-1 to TRBJ2-1; TRBD1 agrees at 8 bases. CDR1 and CDR2 (germline): SGHRS, YFSETQ. Unmatched junction bases numbered 11, after V lost 3 bases and J lost 9 bases. The CDR3 extends over 15 amino acids. This CDR3 is CASSSFGQGIGEQFF. DNA of the CDR3: TGCGCCAGCAGCTCCTTTGGACAGGGAATAGGTGAGCAGTTCTTC.

The chain combines TRBV9 with TRBJ2-2; TRBD2 might be the D (5 bases). The CDR3 has 15 residues. Germline CDR1 is SGDLS and CDR2 is YYNGEE. The V end lost 0 bases, the J end lost 4 bases, and 10 bases lay between the germline ends. CDR3 nucleotides: TGTGCCAGCAGCGTAGGAGGGAGTTTCACCGGGGAGCTGTTTTTT. Translated, it gives CASSVGGSFTGELFF.

This clonotype was counted between two and nine times. The chain has TRBV5-1 and TRBJ2-1; no firm D call. This CDR3 is built from 13 residues. Germline V gives CDR1 SGHRS, CDR2 YFSETQ. V dropped 4 bases and J dropped 6 bases, with 11 bases sitting between them. CDR3 amino acids: CASSTDPGNEQFF. CDR3 sequence (DNA): TGCGCCAGCAGCACGGACCCCGGCAATGAGCAGTTCTTC.

The sample holds a few counts of this clonotype. The CDR3 nucleotides read TGTGCCAGTAGCGGGAGGCAAGGGGAGCTGTTTTTT. It yields the protein CASSGRQGELFF. The chain uses TRBV19 and TRBJ2-2; 7 bases fit TRBD2. With 6 bases clipped from V and 8 bases from J, the junction kept 3 bases outside the gene matches. The CDR3 loop spans 12 amino acids. Germline V gene sequence: CDR1 LNHDA, CDR2 SQIVND (reference sequence).

This clonotype was recorded a few times. The chain joins TRBV6-5 to TRBJ1-2; 8 bases align to TRBD1. The CDR3 has 12 residues. Germline V gives CDR1 MNHEY, CDR2 SVGAGI. J lost 7 bases, V lost 6 bases, and 4 bases had no gene match. CDR3 in amino acids: CASSQGAAGYTF. Here the CDR3 DNA reads TGTGCCAGCAGCCAGGGGGCGGCTGGCTACACCTTC.

This rearrangement joins TRBV6-2 or TRBV6-3 to TRBJ2-3; 13 nucleotides match TRBD2. In germline, CDR1 is MNHEY, CDR2 SVGEGT. Losses at the gene ends were 4 bases for V and 7 bases for J; bases not matched to a gene: 2. The CDR3 is 14 residues long. In DNA form, the CDR3 reads TGTGCCAGCAGTTGGACTAGCGGGAGTTATACGCAGTATTTT. Translated: CASSWTSGSYTQYF.

The rearrangement uses TRBV29-1 and TRBJ1-5; no definite D call. The CDR3 consists of 13 residues. V lost 0 bases, J lost 7 bases, and 10 bases lay in between. Germline CDR1 reads SQVTM; CDR2 reads ANQGSEA. The DNA for the CDR3 is TGCAGCGTTGAAGATGAGACCGGGCAGCCCCAGCATTTT. Translation gives CSVEDETGQPQHF.

The J gene is TRBJ1-4, the V gene TRBV20-1; 9 bases fit TRBD1. CDR3 size: 13 residues. Looked up from germline, CDR1 is DFQATT and CDR2 is SNEGSKA (reference sequence). V dropped 6 bases and J dropped 7; count of bases not matched to a gene: 6. CDR3 residues: CSATTGGSEKLFF. As DNA, the CDR3 is TGCAGTGCCACGACAGGGGGTAGTGAAAAACTGTTTTTT.

The chain has TRBV12-3 or TRBV12-4 and TRBJ2-2; 11 bases fit TRBD2. V shed 6 bases, J shed 3 bases, and the junction held 6 bases outside the gene matches. The CDR3 length is 16 residues. The CDR3 protein is CASRVPGLADTGELFF. DNA for the CDR3: TGTGCCAGCAGGGTTCCGGGACTAGCGGACACCGGGGAGCTGTTTTTT.

Only a few counts were recorded for this clonotype. The V and J genes are TRBV6-1 and TRBJ2-1, with TRBD2 identical over 10 bases. Unmatched junction bases numbered 5, after V lost 8 bases and J lost 7 bases. Germline CDR1 MNHNS, CDR2 SASEGT. The CDR3 is 13 residues long. The CDR3 DNA reads as TGTGCCAGCCGAGCGGGAGGGAGTAATGAGCAGTTCTTC. As protein: CASRAGGSNEQFF.

The rearrangement joins TRBV7-3 to TRBJ2-5, with D unresolved. The germline V gene encodes CDR1 SGHTA and CDR2 FQGTGA. This CDR3 has 13 amino acids. The ends were cut back, 3 bases at V and 4 bases at J, with 9 bases in the middle. This CDR3 is CASSFAQAETQYF. The DNA of the CDR3 is TGTGCCAGCAGCTTCGCACAAGCAGAGACCCAGTACTTC. Based on the CDR3 plus reference TRBV7-3 and TRBJ2-5, the full variable domain is GAGVSQTPSNKVTEKGKYVELRCDPISGHTALYWYRQSLGQGPEFLIYFQGTGAADDSGLPNDRFFAVRPEGSVSTLKIQRTERGDSAVYLCASSFAQAETQYFGPGTRLLVL.

This clonotype was seen a handful of times. The chain couples TRBV7-6 to TRBJ2-1; 11 bases agree with TRBD1. This CDR3 is built from 15 residues. J gave up 6 bases and V 4 bases, and 5 bases lay outside the gene matches. Per germline, CDR1 SGHVS and CDR2 FNYEAQ. CDR3 sequence reads: CASSSRTGGPNEQFF. CDR3 in DNA: TGTGCCAGCAGCTCCCGGACAGGGGGCCCCAATGAGCAGTTCTTC. The full variable domain, in which reference TRBV7-6 and TRBJ2-1 provide the parts outside the CDR3, is GAGVSQSPRYKVTKRGQDVALRCDPISGHVSLYWYRQALGQGPEFLTYFNYEAQQDKSGLPNDRFSAERPEGSISTLTIQRTEQRDSAMYRCASSSRTGGPNEQFFGPGTRLTVL.

This clonotype was counted a few times. The chain employs TRBV20-1 and TRBJ2-3; the D gene is possibly TRBD2 (6 bases). Germline V gene data show CDR1 as DFQATT and CDR2 as SNEGSKA (reference sequence). The CDR3 is 11 residues long. V lost 6 bases and J 5 bases, leaving 9 bases between the germline ends. The CDR3 sequence: CSAGLIDTQYF. The CDR3 DNA reads TGCAGTGCCGGACTAATAGATACGCAGTATTTT.

This clonotype showed up just a few times. The rearrangement joins TRBV7-9 to TRBJ1-1; tentatively, D is TRBD1 (6 bases). V was shortened by 1 base and J by 7 bases, with 10 bases between the two germline ends. This CDR3 is built from 13 residues. Germline lookup yields CDR1 SEHNR and CDR2 FQNEAQ (reference sequence). The CDR3 spells CASSLVSGDEAFF. CDR3 DNA: TGTGCCAGCAGCTTAGTTTCAGGGGATGAAGCTTTCTTT.

This clonotype was detected only a few times. The chain couples TRBV29-1 to TRBJ2-7; 7 bases are a match to TRBD1. J lost 3 bases, V lost 6 bases, and 8 bases had no gene match. The germline V gene encodes CDR1 SQVTM and CDR2 ANQGSEA. This CDR3 region has 13 residues. As DNA, the CDR3 is TGCAGCGTAAGTAAGACAGGGAACTACGAGCAGTACTTC. This translates into CSVSKTGNYEQYF.

The CDR3 DNA sequence: TGTGCCAGCAGCGTAGGAGGGGCGGGTCAGCCCCAGCATTTT. Encoded protein: CASSVGGAGQPQHF. The V call is TRBV9, the J call TRBJ1-5; weak D call: TRBD1 (5 bases). CDR1 is SGDLS and CDR2 is YYNGEE in the germline V gene. The CDR3 covers 14 residues. With 0 bases removed from V and 6 bases from J, the gap between germline ends came to 10 bases.

This chain uses TRBV3-1 with TRBJ2-1, with D possibly TRBD1 on 6 matching bases. The CDR3 runs to 13 residues. Germline V gene sequence: CDR1 LGHDT, CDR2 YNNKEL (reference sequence). The V and J ends lost 4 bases and 9 bases respectively, with 13 bases between them. CDR3 sequence (DNA): TGTGCCAGCAGCCGGGGGCCGGACCGTGAGCAGTTCTTC. It codes for CASSRGPDREQFF.

The CDR3 reads CATSISEIGEQYF. The DNA for the CDR3 is TGTGCCACCTCTATATCAGAAATAGGGGAGCAGTACTTC. The chain has TRBV6-6 and TRBJ2-7, with unresolved D. Germline V gene lookup returns CDR1 MNHNY and CDR2 SVGAGI (reference sequence). The V and J ends lost 10 bases and 7 bases respectively, with 20 bases between them. This CDR3 has 13 amino acids.

This clonotype showed up just a few times. DNA for the CDR3: TGTGCCAGCAGTTTACCGGCGGGAGGGCCCGCAGATACGCAGTATTTT. It yields the protein CASSLPAGGPADTQYF. This chain joins TRBV12-3 or TRBV12-4 and TRBJ2-3, with 9 bases that match TRBD2. The V gene end was trimmed by 2 bases and the J gene end by 4 bases; junction bases not matched to a gene: 7. The CDR3 runs 16 residues.

V and J are TRBV6-1 and TRBJ1-5; 9 nucleotides align to TRBD1. V was pared by 6 bases and J by 4 bases, with 10 bases of the junction left unmatched. CDR1 is MNHNS, CDR2 SASEGT, per germline. The CDR3 length is 16 residues. The CDR3 DNA is TGTGCCAGCAGGGCCGGGACAGGGCTGATTAATCAGCCCCAGCATTTT. This encodes CASRAGTGLINQPQHF.

This clonotype was seen a handful of times. The chain recombines TRBV7-8 with TRBJ2-2; 10 nucleotides match TRBD2. The ends lost 4 bases at V and 1 base at J; junction bases unmatched: 3. CDR3 size: 16 residues. CDR1 is SGHVS and CDR2 is FQNEAQ in the germline V gene. The CDR3: CASSSVAGGNTGELFF. CDR3 nucleotide sequence: TGTGCCAGCAGCTCCGTAGCGGGGGGGAACACCGGGGAGCTGTTTTTT.

V usage is TRBV20-1 and J usage is TRBJ2-1; TRBD2 agrees at 9 bases. Trimming removed 6 bases from V and 8 bases from J; junction bases left unmatched: 14. CDR3 length: 15 amino acids. CDR1 is DFQATT, CDR2 SNEGSKA, per germline (reference sequence). This CDR3 reads CSAEEAGLARDEQFF. The CDR3 coding sequence is TGCAGTGCCGAAGAGGCGGGACTAGCTAGAGATGAGCAGTTCTTC.

This clonotype was seen at least ten times. CDR3 residues: CASSKRWGDRESYEQYF. The CDR3 bases are TGTGCCAGCAGCAAACGCTGGGGGGATCGGGAATCCTACGAGCAGTACTTC. The chain employs TRBV7-9 and TRBJ2-7; a possible D gene is TRBD2 (6 bases). The CDR3 has 17 residues. Germline loops: CDR1 SEHNR, CDR2 FQNEAQ (reference sequence). V was shortened by 5 bases and J by 1 base, with 21 bases between the two germline ends.

The sample holds a few counts of this clonotype. The gene calls are TRBV9 and TRBJ1-1, with 11 bases aligning to TRBD1. Germline V lookup: CDR1 SGDLS, CDR2 YYNGEE. Unmatched junction bases numbered 4, after V lost 8 bases and J lost 4 bases. CDR3 length: 13 amino acids. The DNA for the CDR3 is TGTGCCAGTGGGACAGGGGGGGGCACTGAAGCTTTCTTT. Protein: CASGTGGGTEAFF.

The table lists this clonotype with a few counts. DNA for the CDR3: TGTGCCAGCAGCCGGGACCCTGACGGAAACACCATATATTTT. As protein: CASSRDPDGNTIYF. The genes are TRBV3-1 and TRBJ1-3; D might be TRBD1 (5 bases). Germline loops: CDR1 LGHDT, CDR2 YNNKEL (reference sequence). Deletions cut 4 bases from V and 4 bases from J, with 11 bases between. The CDR3 is 14 amino acids. The full variable domain, its missing parts supplied by reference TRBV3-1 and TRBJ1-3, is DTAVSQTPKYLVTQMGNDKSIKCEQNLGHDTMYWYKQDSKKFLKIMFSYNNKELIINETVPNRFSPKSPDKAHLNLHINSLELGDSAVYFCASSRDPDGNTIYFGEGSWLTVV.

The rearrangement links TRBV25-1 to TRBJ1-6; TRBD1 is a possible D gene (6 bases). Germline CDR1 MGHDK, CDR2 SYGVNS. The CDR3 length is 16 residues. V was pared by 3 bases and J by 4 bases, with 13 bases between. CDR3 amino acids: CASSDRTGRYNSPLHF. DNA of the CDR3: TGTGCCAGCAGTGATCGTACAGGGCGGTATAATTCACCCCTCCACTTT.

The gene calls are TRBV11-2 and TRBJ2-5; 9 bases fit TRBD1. Trimming cost V 4 bases and J 2 bases; bases outside gene matches: 14. Germline CDR1 reads SGHAT; CDR2 reads FQNNGV. CDR3 length: 18 residues. CDR3: CASSSLTRRQGVQETQYF. In nucleotides, the CDR3 is TGTGCCAGCAGCTCACTCACCCGGAGACAGGGGGTGCAAGAGACCCAGTACTTC.